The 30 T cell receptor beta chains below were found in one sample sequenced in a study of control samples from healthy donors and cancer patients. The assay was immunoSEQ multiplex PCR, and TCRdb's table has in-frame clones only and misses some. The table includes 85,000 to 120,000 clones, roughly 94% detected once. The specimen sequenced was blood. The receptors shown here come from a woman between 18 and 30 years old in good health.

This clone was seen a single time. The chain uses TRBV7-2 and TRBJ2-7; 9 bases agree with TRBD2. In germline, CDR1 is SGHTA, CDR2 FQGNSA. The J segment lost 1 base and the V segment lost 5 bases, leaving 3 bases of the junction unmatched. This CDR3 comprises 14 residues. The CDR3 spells CASSPAGGSYEQYF. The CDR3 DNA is TGTGCCAGCAGCCCAGCGGGAGGTTCCTACGAGCAGTACTTC.

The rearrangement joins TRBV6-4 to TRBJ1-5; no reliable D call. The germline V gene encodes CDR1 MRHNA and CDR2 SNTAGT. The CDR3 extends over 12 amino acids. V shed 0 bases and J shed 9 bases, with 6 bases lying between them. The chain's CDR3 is CASSDSVAPQHF. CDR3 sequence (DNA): TGTGCCAGCAGTGACTCGGTAGCGCCCCAGCATTTT.

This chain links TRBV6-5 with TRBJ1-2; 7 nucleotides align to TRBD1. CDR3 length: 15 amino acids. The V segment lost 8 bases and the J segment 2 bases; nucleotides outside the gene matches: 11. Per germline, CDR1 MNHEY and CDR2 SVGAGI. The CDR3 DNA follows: TGTGCCAGCGCCCAAGGACAGGAGCCCAACTATGGCTACACCTTC. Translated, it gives CASAQGQEPNYGYTF.

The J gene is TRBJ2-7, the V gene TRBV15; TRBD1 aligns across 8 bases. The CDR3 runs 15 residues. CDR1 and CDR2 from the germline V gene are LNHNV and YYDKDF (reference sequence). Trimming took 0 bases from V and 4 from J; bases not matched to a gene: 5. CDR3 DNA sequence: TGTGCCACCAGCAGAGATCCTCGGACAGGGTACGAGCAGTACTTC. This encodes CATSRDPRTGYEQYF.

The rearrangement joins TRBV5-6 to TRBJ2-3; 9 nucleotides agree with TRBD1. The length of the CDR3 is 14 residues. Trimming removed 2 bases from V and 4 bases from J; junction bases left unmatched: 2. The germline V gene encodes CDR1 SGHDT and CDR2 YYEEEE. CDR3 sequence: CASSFRQGADTQYF. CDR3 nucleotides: TGTGCCAGCAGCTTCAGACAGGGGGCAGATACGCAGTATTTT.

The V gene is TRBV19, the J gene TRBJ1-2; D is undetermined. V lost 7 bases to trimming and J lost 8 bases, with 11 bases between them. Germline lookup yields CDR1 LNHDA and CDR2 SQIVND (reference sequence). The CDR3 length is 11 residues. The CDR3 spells CASKAEMGYTF. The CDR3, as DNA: TGTGCCAGTAAGGCAGAGATGGGCTACACCTTC.

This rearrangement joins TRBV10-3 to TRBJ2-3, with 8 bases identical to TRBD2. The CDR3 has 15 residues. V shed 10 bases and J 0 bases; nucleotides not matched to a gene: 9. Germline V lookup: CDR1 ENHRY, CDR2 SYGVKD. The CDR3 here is CATGLAGPSTDTQYF. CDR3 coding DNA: TGTGCCACAGGATTAGCGGGACCTAGCACAGATACGCAGTATTTT.

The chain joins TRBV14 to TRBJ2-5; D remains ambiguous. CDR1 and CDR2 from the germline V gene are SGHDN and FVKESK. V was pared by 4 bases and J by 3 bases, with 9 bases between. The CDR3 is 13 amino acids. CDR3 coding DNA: TGTGCCAGCAGCCGTTATCGAAAAGAGACCCAGTACTTC. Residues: CASSRYRKETQYF. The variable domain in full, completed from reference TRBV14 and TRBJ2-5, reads EAGVTQFPSHSVIEKGQTVTLRCDPISGHDNLYWYRRVMGKEIKFLLHFVKESKQDESGMPNNRFLAERTGGTYSTLKVQPAELEDSGVYFCASSRYRKETQYFGPGTRLLVL.

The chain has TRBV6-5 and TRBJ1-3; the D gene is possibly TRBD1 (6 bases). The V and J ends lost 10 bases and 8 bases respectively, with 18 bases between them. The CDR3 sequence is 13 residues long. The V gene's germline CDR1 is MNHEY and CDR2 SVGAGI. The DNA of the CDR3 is TGTGCCACACAAACAGGGAATAGGGACACCATATATTTT. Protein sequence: CATQTGNRDTIYF.

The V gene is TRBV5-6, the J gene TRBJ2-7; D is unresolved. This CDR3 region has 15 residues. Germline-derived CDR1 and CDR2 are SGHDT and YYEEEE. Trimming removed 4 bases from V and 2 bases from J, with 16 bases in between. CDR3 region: CASSPVDGKTYEQYF. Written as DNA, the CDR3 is TGTGCCAGCAGCCCAGTCGACGGAAAAACCTACGAGCAGTACTTC.

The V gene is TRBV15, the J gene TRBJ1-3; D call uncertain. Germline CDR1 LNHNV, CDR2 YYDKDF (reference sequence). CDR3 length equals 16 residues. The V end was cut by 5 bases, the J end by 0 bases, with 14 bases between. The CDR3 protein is CATSDSKDHSGNTIYF. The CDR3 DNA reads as TGTGCCACCAGCGATTCGAAGGACCACTCTGGAAACACCATATATTTT.

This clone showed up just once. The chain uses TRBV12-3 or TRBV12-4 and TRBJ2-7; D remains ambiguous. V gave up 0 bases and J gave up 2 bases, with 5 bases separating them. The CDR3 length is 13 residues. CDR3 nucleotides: TGTGCCAGCAGTTTAGCCACCCCCTACGAGCAGTACTTC. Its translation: CASSLATPYEQYF.

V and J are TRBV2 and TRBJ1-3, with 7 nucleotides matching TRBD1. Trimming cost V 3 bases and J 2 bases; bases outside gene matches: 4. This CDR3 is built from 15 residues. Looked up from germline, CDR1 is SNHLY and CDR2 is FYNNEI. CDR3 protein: CASSDNQGAGNTIYF. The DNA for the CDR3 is TGTGCCAGCAGTGATAACCAGGGGGCTGGAAACACCATATATTTT.

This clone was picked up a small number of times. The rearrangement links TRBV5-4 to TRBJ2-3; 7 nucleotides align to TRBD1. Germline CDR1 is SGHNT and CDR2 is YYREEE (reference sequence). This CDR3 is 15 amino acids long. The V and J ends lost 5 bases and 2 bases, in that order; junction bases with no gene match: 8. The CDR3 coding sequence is TGTGCCAGCAGAGACAGGGCCGGATTCACAGATACGCAGTATTTT. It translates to CASRDRAGFTDTQYF.

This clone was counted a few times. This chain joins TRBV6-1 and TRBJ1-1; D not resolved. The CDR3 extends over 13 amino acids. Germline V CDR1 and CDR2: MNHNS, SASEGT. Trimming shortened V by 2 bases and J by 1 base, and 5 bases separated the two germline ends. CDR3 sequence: CASSEFENTEAFF. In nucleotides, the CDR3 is TGTGCCAGCAGTGAATTTGAGAACACTGAAGCTTTCTTT.

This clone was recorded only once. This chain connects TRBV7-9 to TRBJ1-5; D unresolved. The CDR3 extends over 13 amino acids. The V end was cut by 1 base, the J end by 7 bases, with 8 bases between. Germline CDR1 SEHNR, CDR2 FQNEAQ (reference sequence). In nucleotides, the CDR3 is TGTGCCAGCAGCTTAGGTGGTGGACAGCCCCAGCATTTT. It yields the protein CASSLGGGQPQHF.

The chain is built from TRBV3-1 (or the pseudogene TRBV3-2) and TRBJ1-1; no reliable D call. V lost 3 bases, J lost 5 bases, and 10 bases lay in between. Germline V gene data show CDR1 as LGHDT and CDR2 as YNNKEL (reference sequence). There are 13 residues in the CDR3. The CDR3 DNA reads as TGTGCCAGCAGCCAGACGGGGAGAACTGAAGCTTTCTTT. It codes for CASSQTGRTEAFF.

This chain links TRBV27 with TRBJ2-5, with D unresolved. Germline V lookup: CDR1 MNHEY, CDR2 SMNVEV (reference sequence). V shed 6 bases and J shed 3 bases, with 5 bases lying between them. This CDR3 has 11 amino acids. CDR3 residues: CASRIKETQYF. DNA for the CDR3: TGTGCCAGCAGAATTAAAGAGACCCAGTACTTC.

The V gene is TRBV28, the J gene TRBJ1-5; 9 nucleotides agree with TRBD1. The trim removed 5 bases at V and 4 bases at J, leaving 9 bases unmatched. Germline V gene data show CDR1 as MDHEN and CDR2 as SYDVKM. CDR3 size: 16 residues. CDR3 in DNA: TGTGCCAGCAGTGCACTTACAGGGGGCTATAATCAGCCCCAGCATTTT. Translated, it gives CASSALTGGYNQPQHF.

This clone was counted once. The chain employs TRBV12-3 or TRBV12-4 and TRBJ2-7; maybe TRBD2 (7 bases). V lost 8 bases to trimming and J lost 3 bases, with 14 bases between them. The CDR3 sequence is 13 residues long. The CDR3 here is CASWEGGRYEQYF. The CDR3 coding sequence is TGTGCCAGCTGGGAGGGGGGACGCTACGAGCAGTACTTC.

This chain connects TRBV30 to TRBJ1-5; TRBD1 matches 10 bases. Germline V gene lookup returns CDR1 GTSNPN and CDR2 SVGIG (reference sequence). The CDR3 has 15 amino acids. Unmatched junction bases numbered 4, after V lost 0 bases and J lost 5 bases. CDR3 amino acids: CAWSVRGTGDQPQHF. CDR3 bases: TGTGCCTGGAGTGTACGTGGGACAGGGGATCAGCCCCAGCATTTT.

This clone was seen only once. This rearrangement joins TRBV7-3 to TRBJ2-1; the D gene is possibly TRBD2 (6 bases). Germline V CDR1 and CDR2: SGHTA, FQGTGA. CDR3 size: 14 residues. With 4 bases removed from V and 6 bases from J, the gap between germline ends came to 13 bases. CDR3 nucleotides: TGTGCCAGCAGCTCAACGGGACTTGTCAATGAGCAGTTCTTC. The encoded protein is CASSSTGLVNEQFF.

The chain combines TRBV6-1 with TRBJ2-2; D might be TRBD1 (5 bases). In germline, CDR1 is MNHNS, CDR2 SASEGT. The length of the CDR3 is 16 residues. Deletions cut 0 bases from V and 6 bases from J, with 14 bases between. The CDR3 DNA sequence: TGTGCCAGCAGTGAAGCGGGGCCCGCGGCCGCCGGGGAGCTGTTTTTT. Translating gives CASSEAGPAAAGELFF.

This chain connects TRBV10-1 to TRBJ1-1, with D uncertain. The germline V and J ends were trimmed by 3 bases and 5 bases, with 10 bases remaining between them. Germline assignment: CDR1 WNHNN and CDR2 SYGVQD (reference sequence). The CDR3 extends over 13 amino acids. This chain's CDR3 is CASSDGGRTEAFF. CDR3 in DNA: TGCGCCAGCAGTGATGGAGGGCGGACTGAAGCTTTCTTT.

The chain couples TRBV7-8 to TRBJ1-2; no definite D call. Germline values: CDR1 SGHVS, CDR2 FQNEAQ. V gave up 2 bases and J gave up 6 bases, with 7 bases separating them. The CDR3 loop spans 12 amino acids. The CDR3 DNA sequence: TGTGCCAGCAGCTTATATGGGGATGGCTACACCTTC. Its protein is CASSLYGDGYTF.

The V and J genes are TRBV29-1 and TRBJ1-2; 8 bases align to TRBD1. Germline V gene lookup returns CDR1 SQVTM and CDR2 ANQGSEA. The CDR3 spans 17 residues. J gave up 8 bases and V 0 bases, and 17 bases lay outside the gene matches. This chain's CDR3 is CSVEEGAGGVHLGGYTF. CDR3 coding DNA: TGCAGCGTTGAAGAGGGGGCAGGGGGCGTTCACTTAGGAGGCTACACCTTC. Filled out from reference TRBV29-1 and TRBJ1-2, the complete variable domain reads SAVISQKPSRDICQRGTSLTIQCQVDSQVTMMFWYRQQPGQSLTLIATANQGSEATYESGFVIDKFPISRPNLTFSTLTVSNMSPEDSSIYLCSVEEGAGGVHLGGYTFGSGTRLTVV.

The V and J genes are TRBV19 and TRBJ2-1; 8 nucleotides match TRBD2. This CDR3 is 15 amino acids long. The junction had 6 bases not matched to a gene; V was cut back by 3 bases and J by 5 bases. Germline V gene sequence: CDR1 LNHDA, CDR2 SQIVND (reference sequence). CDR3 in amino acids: CASSIFSGSNNEQFF. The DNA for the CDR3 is TGTGCCAGTAGTATCTTCAGCGGGAGTAACAATGAGCAGTTCTTC.

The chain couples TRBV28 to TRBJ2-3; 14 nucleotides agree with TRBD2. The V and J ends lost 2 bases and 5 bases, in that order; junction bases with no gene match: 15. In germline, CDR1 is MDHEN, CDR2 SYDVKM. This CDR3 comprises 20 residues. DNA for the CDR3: TGTGCCAGCAGTTTACGACGACTAGCGGGGGGGCCGGGGGTTCTAGATACGCAGTATTTT. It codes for CASSLRRLAGGPGVLDTQYF. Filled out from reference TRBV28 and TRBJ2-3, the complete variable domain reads DVKVTQSSRYLVKRTGEKVFLECVQDMDHENMFWYRQDPGLGLRLIYFSYDVKMKEKGDIPEGYSVSREKKERFSLILESASTNQTSMYLCASSLRRLAGGPGVLDTQYFGPGTRLTVL.

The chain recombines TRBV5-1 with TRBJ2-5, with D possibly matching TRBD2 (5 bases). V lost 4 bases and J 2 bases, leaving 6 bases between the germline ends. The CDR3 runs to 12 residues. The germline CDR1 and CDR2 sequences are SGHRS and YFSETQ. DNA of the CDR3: TGCGCCAGCAGCCGCGGGCAAGAGACCCAGTACTTC. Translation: CASSRGQETQYF.

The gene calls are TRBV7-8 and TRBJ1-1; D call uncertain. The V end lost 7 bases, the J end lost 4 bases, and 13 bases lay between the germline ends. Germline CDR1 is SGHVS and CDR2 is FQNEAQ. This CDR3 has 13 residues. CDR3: CASNRRVGTEAFF. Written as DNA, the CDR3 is TGTGCCAGCAACCGAAGGGTCGGCACTGAAGCTTTCTTT.